The 21 T cell receptor beta chains presented below share a single source sample, sequenced in a study of blood T cell repertoires in COVID-19. TCRdb's table, derived via immunoSEQ multiplex PCR, lists solely in-frame clones and lacks some. This sample has almost 250,000 clones, with around 88% found just once. The sequencing sample was made of peripheral blood. These receptors originate from a woman aged 80 or over with COVID-19, enrolled during active disease.

This chain connects TRBV10-1 to TRBJ1-3, with D possibly being TRBD1 (6 bases). Germline lookup yields CDR1 WNHNN and CDR2 SYGVQD (reference sequence). Trimming removed 6 bases from V and 4 bases from J, with 13 bases in between. This CDR3 is built from 14 residues. CDR3: CASRETGWGNTIYF. In nucleotides, the CDR3 is TGCGCCAGCAGAGAAACAGGGTGGGGAAACACCATATATTTT.

V and J are TRBV7-2 and TRBJ1-6; 9 bases fit TRBD1. Germline V gene data show CDR1 as SGHTA and CDR2 as FQGNSA. The length of the CDR3 is 15 residues. V shed 7 bases and J 8 bases; nucleotides not matched to a gene: 9. The CDR3 region is CASTPQGQGHSPLHF. In nucleotides, the CDR3 is TGTGCCAGCACCCCCCAAGGACAGGGGCATTCACCCCTCCACTTT.

The gene calls are TRBV28 and TRBJ1-5, with 9 bases identical to TRBD1. Germline CDR1 MDHEN, CDR2 SYDVKM. The CDR3 length is 15 residues. The trim removed 6 bases at V and 5 bases at J, leaving 8 bases unmatched. CDR3 region: CASSFPGQGYQPQHF. Here the CDR3 DNA reads TGTGCCAGCAGCTTTCCGGGACAGGGATATCAGCCCCAGCATTTT. The entire variable domain, with the rest obtained from reference TRBV28 and TRBJ1-5, is as follows: DVKVTQSSRYLVKRTGEKVFLECVQDMDHENMFWYRQDPGLGLRLIYFSYDVKMKEKGDIPEGYSVSREKKERFSLILESASTNQTSMYLCASSFPGQGYQPQHFGDGTRLSIL.

The chain joins TRBV6-6 to TRBJ1-3; TRBD1 is a possible D gene (6 bases). The CDR3 has 14 residues. With 7 bases removed from V and 1 base from J, the gap between germline ends came to 11 bases. From germline, CDR1 is MNHNY and CDR2 SVGAGI (reference sequence). DNA of the CDR3: TGTGCCAGCACCGACACAGGGTCTGGAAACACCATATATTTT. Its translation is CASTDTGSGNTIYF.

V gene TRBV30 combines with J gene TRBJ2-3, with 10 bases matching TRBD2. V dropped 4 bases and J dropped 3; count of bases not matched to a gene: 7. Germline V gene data show CDR1 as GTSNPN and CDR2 as SVGIG (reference sequence). This CDR3 has 15 amino acids. The CDR3 nucleotides are TGTGCCTGGACTATCGGACTAGCGGTGACAGATACGCAGTATTTT. Amino acids: CAWTIGLAVTDTQYF. The full variable domain, its missing parts supplied by reference TRBV30 and TRBJ2-3, is SQTIHQWPATLVQPVGSPLSLECTVEGTSNPNLYWYRQAAGRGLQLLFYSVGIGQISSEVPQNLSASRPQDRQFILSSKKLLLSDSGFYLCAWTIGLAVTDTQYFGPGTRLTVL.

V and J are TRBV13 and TRBJ2-7; a possible D gene is TRBD1 (6 bases). CDR1 is PRHDT, CDR2 FYEKMQ, per germline (reference sequence). With 3 bases removed from V and 4 bases from J, the gap between germline ends came to 16 bases. The CDR3 consists of 15 residues. The CDR3 region is CASSFRGQLEYEQYF. Written as DNA, the CDR3 is TGTGCCAGCAGCTTTAGAGGACAGTTGGAATACGAGCAGTACTTC.

This chain links TRBV28 with TRBJ1-2, with TRBD1 matching 7 bases. V was clipped by 5 bases and J by 4 bases; unmatched bases: 10. The V gene's germline CDR1 is MDHEN and CDR2 SYDVKM. This CDR3 is built from 15 residues. Here the CDR3 DNA reads TGTGCCAGCAGTACCGGGGACAGAAAGTTCTATGGCTACACCTTC. It translates to CASSTGDRKFYGYTF.

Points on this clone: Other nucleotide sequences in the sample specify the same CDR3. V and J are TRBV6-2 or TRBV6-3 and TRBJ1-1; 7 bases align to TRBD1. Germline CDR1 reads MNHEY; CDR2 reads SVGEGT. This CDR3 has 12 amino acids. J was trimmed by 8 bases and V by 2 bases; bases with no gene match: 2. CDR3 sequence reads: CASSYKGGEAFF. The CDR3 DNA is TGTGCCAGCAGTTACAAAGGGGGCGAAGCTTTCTTT.

As concerns this clone: At the DNA level, this CDR3 is encoded by other sequences in the same sample as well. This chain uses TRBV2 with TRBJ1-2; 7 bases are shared with TRBD1. The CDR3 contains 13 residues. V dropped 5 bases and J dropped 2; count of bases not matched to a gene: 2. Germline values: CDR1 SNHLY, CDR2 FYNNEI. The CDR3 loop is CASSLQGNYGYTF. The CDR3 DNA follows: TGTGCCAGCAGTTTACAGGGGAACTATGGCTACACCTTC. The full variable domain, in which reference TRBV2 and TRBJ1-2 provide the parts outside the CDR3, is EPEVTQTPSHQVTQMGQEVILRCVPISNHLYFYWYRQILGQKVEFLVSFYNNEISEKSEIFDDQFSVERPDGSNFTLKIRSTKLEDSAMYFCASSLQGNYGYTFGSGTRLTVV.

This clone was recorded only once. The rearrangement joins TRBV7-3 to TRBJ2-5; a weak D match, TRBD1 (6 bases). The CDR3 consists of 16 residues. Per germline, CDR1 SGHTA and CDR2 FQGTGA. The germline V and J ends were trimmed by 5 bases and 4 bases, with 20 bases remaining between them. CDR3 nucleotide sequence: TGTGCCAGCAGCGTTACGGGACACACCGGGCCAGAGACCCAGTACTTC. This codes for CASSVTGHTGPETQYF.

V gene TRBV6-1 combines with J gene TRBJ2-7, with 12 nucleotides matching TRBD1. Trimming removed 4 bases from V and 4 bases from J; junction bases left unmatched: 11. Germline CDR1 reads MNHNS; CDR2 reads SASEGT. CDR3 length: 17 residues. CDR3 DNA: TGTGCCAGCAGTGCTCTTTCCGGGACAGGGGGCGCGTACGAGCAGTACTTC. Its protein product is CASSALSGTGGAYEQYF.

The V gene is TRBV7-9, the J gene TRBJ1-6; 7 nucleotides line up with TRBD1. The germline V gene has CDR1 SEHNR and CDR2 FQNEAQ (reference sequence). V was pared by 5 bases and J by 7 bases, with 8 bases of the junction left unmatched. The CDR3 covers 15 residues. CDR3 DNA sequence: TGTGCCAGCAGCCCTCGACAGGGACAGAATTCACCCCTCCACTTT. Its translation is CASSPRQGQNSPLHF.

This clone has a handful of counts. The rearrangement links TRBV11-2 to TRBJ1-2, with a tentative D call TRBD1 (5 bases). V gave up 0 bases and J gave up 7 bases, with 15 bases separating them. The germline V gene has CDR1 SGHAT and CDR2 FQNNGV. This CDR3 is 15 amino acids long. The CDR3 region has the DNA TGTGCCAGCAGCTTAGATTATGCAGGGCAAAGTGGCTACACCTTC. Amino acids: CASSLDYAGQSGYTF.

The chain combines TRBV4-3 with TRBJ2-1, with 10 bases matching TRBD1. Germline values: CDR1 LGHNA, CDR2 YSLEER. The CDR3 extends over 16 amino acids. With 5 bases clipped from V and 7 bases from J, the junction kept 11 bases outside the gene matches. The CDR3 loop is CASSSQSGQGGNEQFF. The DNA for the CDR3 is TGCGCCAGCAGCTCCCAATCCGGACAGGGGGGAAATGAGCAGTTCTTC.

The V call is TRBV18, the J call TRBJ2-7; TRBD2 aligns across 7 bases. This CDR3 region has 13 residues. V was pared by 4 bases and J by 7 bases, with 7 bases of the junction left unmatched. Germline-derived CDR1 and CDR2 are KGHSH and LQKENI. The CDR3 DNA reads TGTGCCAGCTCACGGGAGGGAGTTGGGGAGCAGTACTTC. Amino acid sequence: CASSREGVGEQYF.

The V and J genes are TRBV2 and TRBJ2-2, with D perhaps TRBD1 (5 bases). Germline V gene sequence: CDR1 SNHLY, CDR2 FYNNEI. CDR3 length: 15 amino acids. The V gene lost 3 bases and the J gene lost 4 bases, with 12 bases spanning the gap. This CDR3 reads CASSDQAGPTGELFF. The CDR3 DNA reads TGTGCCAGCAGTGATCAGGCAGGGCCCACCGGGGAGCTGTTTTTT.

The sample holds one count of this clone. The rearrangement uses TRBV20-1 and TRBJ1-2; 7 nucleotides line up with TRBD1. The CDR3 is 14 amino acids. Germline V CDR1 and CDR2: DFQATT, SNEGSKA (reference sequence). The V segment lost 6 bases and the J segment 1 base; nucleotides outside the gene matches: 8. This CDR3 reads CSASNRDSNYGYTF. As DNA, the CDR3 is TGCAGTGCAAGTAACCGGGACAGTAACTATGGCTACACCTTC.

As concerns this clone: Its ends do not fully match the called genes, so a read error is possible. V is TRBV4-2 and J is TRBJ2-5; 7 bases line up with TRBD1. Germline CDR1 and CDR2: LGHNA and YNFKEQ. The CDR3 covers 17 residues. Here the CDR3 DNA reads TGTGCCAGCAGTCAAGATATAGGGGGCGTTTACCAAGAGACCCAGTACTTC. This gives the protein CASSQDIGGVYQETQYF.

The chain joins TRBV11-2 to TRBJ1-4; D gene uncertain. Germline-derived CDR1 and CDR2 are SGHAT and FQNNGV. The germline V and J ends were trimmed by 5 bases and 0 bases, with 7 bases remaining between them. The CDR3 totals 14 residues. The CDR3 spells CASSLGATNEKLFF. The CDR3 bases are TGTGCCAGCAGCCTAGGCGCAACTAATGAAAAACTGTTTTTT. The entire variable domain, with the rest obtained from reference TRBV11-2 and TRBJ1-4, is as follows: EAGVAQSPRYKIIEKRQSVAFWCNPISGHATLYWYQQILGQGPKLLIQFQNNGVVDDSQLPKDRFSAERLKGVDSTLKIQPAKLEDSAVYLCASSLGATNEKLFFGSGTQLSVL.

This chain uses TRBV7-2 with TRBJ1-6; 9 bases line up with TRBD1. This CDR3 contains 15 residues. Germline loops: CDR1 SGHTA, CDR2 FQGNSA. V lost 3 bases to trimming and J lost 7 bases; unmatched junction nucleotides: 4. CDR3 loop: CASSFGQGRNSPLHF. The CDR3 DNA reads as TGTGCCAGCAGCTTCGGACAGGGGCGGAATTCACCCCTCCACTTT.

The V gene is TRBV7-9, the J gene TRBJ1-3, with 7 bases fitting TRBD1. The CDR3 length is 16 residues. The V gene's germline CDR1 is SEHNR and CDR2 FQNEAQ (reference sequence). Trimming at V came to 6 bases and at J to 4 bases, leaving 12 bases not matched to a gene. The CDR3 reads CASSRPSGTDGNTIYF. The DNA of the CDR3 is TGTGCCAGCAGTCGTCCATCCGGGACAGACGGAAACACCATATATTTT.